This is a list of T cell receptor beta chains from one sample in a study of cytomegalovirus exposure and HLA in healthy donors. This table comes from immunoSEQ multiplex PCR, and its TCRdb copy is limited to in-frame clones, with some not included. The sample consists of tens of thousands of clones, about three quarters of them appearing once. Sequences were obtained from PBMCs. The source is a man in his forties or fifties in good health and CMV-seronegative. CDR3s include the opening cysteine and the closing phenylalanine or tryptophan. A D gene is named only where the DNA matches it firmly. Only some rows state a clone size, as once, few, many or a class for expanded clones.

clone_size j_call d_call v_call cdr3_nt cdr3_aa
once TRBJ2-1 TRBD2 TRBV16 TGTGCCAGCAGCCCTAGGGAGGGTGTGTACAATGAGCAGTTCTTC CASSPREGVYNEQFF
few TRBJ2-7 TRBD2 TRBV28 TGTGCCAGCACTGCGGGAGGCCCCTACGAGCAGTACTTC CASTAGGPYEQYF
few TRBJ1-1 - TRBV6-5 TGTGCCAGCAGCAGCGCCAGGGCACCTGCTTTCTTT CASSSARAPAFF
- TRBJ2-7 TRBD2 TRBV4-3 TGCGCCAGCAGCAGGAGGATCGGCGGGAGCTCCTACGAGCAGTACTTC CASSRRIGGSSYEQYF
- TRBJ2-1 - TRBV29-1 TGCAGCGTCCCCTCCCACAATGAGCAGTTCTTC CSVPSHNEQFF
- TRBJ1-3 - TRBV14 TGTGCCAGCAGCCCCGGGGGCACCATATATTTT CASSPGGTIYF
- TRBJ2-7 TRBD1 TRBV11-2 TGTGCCAGCAGCTTCCGGACAGGCTCCTACGAGCAGTACTTC CASSFRTGSYEQYF
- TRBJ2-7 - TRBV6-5 TGTGCCAGCAGTTACCGGCAGGATGCCTCCTACGAGCAGTACTTC CASSYRQDASYEQYF
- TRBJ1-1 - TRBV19 TGTGCCAGACCCCCTAGGGGGGGGAACACTGAAGCTTTCTTT CARPPRGGNTEAFF
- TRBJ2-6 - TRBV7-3 TGTGCCAGCAGCTTATACCCGGGGAACTCTGGGGCCAACGTCCTGACTTTC CASSLYPGNSGANVLTF
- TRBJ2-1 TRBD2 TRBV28 TGTGCCAGCAGCCTACGCGGGACTAGCCCAATGGGCTCCAATGAGCAGTTCTTC CASSLRGTSPMGSNEQFF
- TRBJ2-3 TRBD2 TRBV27 TGTGCCAGCAGTTTATTTGGCGCTAGCGGGTATGGGGATACGCAGTATTTT CASSLFGASGYGDTQYF
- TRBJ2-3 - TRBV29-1 TGCAGCGTTGGTAGATCATTAGGGGGTACGGTCAATACGCAGTATTTT CSVGRSLGGTVNTQYF
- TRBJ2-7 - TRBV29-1 TGCAGCGTTGTAGTGGCGAACTACGAGCAGTACTTC CSVVVANYEQYF
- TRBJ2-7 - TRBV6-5 TGTGCCAGCAGTTACTTGACGCATGGAGGCTACGAGCAGTACTTC CASSYLTHGGYEQYF
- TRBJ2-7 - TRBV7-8 TGTGCCAGCGCCAAGACGGGGAACTACGAGCAGTACTTC CASAKTGNYEQYF
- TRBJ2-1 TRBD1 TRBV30 TGTGCCTGGTCTTCCTTCTATCCCGGGACAGGGTTCTATGAGCAGTTCTTC CAWSSFYPGTGFYEQFF
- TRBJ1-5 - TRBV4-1 TGCGCCAGCAGCCAAGAAGCTTCAATGGAGCCCCAGCATTTT CASSQEASMEPQHF
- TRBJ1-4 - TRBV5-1 TGCGCCAGCAGCTTCAACGGGAACGAAAAACTGTTTTTT CASSFNGNEKLFF
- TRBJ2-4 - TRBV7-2 TGTGCCAGCAGCTTCTTCGTAGCCAAAAACATTCAGTACTTC CASSFFVAKNIQYF
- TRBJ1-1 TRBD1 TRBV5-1 TGCGCCAGCAGCCTTACGACAGGGGTAGGCACTGAAGCTTTCTTT CASSLTTGVGTEAFF
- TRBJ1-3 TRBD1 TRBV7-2 TGTGCCAGCAGCTTAGTTCTTCGGGACAGGGGGAACACCATATATTTT CASSLVLRDRGNTIYF
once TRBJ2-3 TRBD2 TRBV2 TGTGCCAGCAGTGTCGGGACTAGCATAGATACGCAGTATTTT CASSVGTSIDTQYF
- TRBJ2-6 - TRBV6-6 TGTGCCAGCAGTTACGTGGCCGGGGCCAACGTCCTGACTTTC CASSYVAGANVLTF
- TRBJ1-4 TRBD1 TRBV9 TGTGCCAGCAGCGTACATTCGGGACAGGGGGATGAAAAACTGTTTTTT CASSVHSGQGDEKLFF
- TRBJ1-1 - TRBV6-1 TGTGCCAGCAGCCCGGTGGCGGGAAACACTGAAGCTTTCTTT CASSPVAGNTEAFF
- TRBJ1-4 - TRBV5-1 TGCGCCAGCAGGCGGCAGCCCGGGGAGACTAATGAAAAACTGTTTTTT CASRRQPGETNEKLFF
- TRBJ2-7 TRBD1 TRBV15 TGTGCCACCAGCAGAGATAGGGGACAGGGCCGCGAGCAGTACTTC CATSRDRGQGREQYF
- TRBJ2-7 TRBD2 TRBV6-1 TGTGCCAGCAGTGGGACTAGCGTTCGATTGGCTTTGGGTCGGTACGAGCAGTACTTC CASSGTSVRLALGRYEQYF
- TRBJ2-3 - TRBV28 TGTGCCAGCATGGGCAGGGTCACAGATACGCAGTATTTT CASMGRVTDTQYF
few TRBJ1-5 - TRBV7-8 TGTGCCAGCAGACCAGCAGGGGTAGTAGATCAGCCCCAGCATTTT CASRPAGVVDQPQHF
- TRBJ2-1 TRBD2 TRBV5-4 TGTGCCAGCAGCTTGGGCGGGAGGACCTCCTACAATGAGCAGTTCTTC CASSLGGRTSYNEQFF
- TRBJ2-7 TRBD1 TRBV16 TGTGCCAGCAGCAGAACCGGGACAGGGAACTACGAGCAGTACTTC CASSRTGTGNYEQYF
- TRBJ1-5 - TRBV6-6 TGTGCCAGCAGTTACTCTTTGGCTGATGGAGAGCATTTT CASSYSLADGEHF
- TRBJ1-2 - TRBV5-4 TGTGCCAGCAGCAAAATTACGGACAGCTATGGCTACACCTTC CASSKITDSYGYTF
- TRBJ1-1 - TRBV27 TGTGCCAGCAGTTTATACCAGGGCACTGAAGCTTTCTTT CASSLYQGTEAFF
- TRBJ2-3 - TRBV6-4 TGTGCCAGCAGTGACTCTGGGGCCAGCGTCGAGGGCACAGATACGCAGTATTTT CASSDSGASVEGTDTQYF
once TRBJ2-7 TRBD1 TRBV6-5 TGTGCCAGCAGTTCATGGACAGGTCCATACGAGCAGTACTTC CASSSWTGPYEQYF
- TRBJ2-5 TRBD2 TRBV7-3 TGTGCCAGCAGCTTACGGGGGGACCAAGAGACCCAGTACTTC CASSLRGDQETQYF
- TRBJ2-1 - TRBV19 TGTGCCAGTAGTATAGTCGCGAACAATGAGCAGTTCTTC CASSIVANNEQFF
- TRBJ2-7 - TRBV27 TGTGCCAGCAGTTTATTGGCGGGGTCGGGCTACGAGCAGTACTTC CASSLLAGSGYEQYF
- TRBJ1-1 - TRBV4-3 TGCGCCAGCAGCCAAGCTCCTAACACTGAAGCTTTCTTT CASSQAPNTEAFF
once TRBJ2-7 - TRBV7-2 TGTGCCAGCAGCTTAGAATGGATAGGGGAGGGGGGAGTCTACGAGCAGTACTTC CASSLEWIGEGGVYEQYF
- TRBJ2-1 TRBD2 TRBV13 TGTGCCAGCAGCTTAGGACTAGCGGGCATCTACAATGAGCAGTTCTTC CASSLGLAGIYNEQFF